These 3 T cell receptor beta chains originate from one sample sequenced in a study of Ad26.COV2.S vaccination and SARS-CoV-2 variants. Profiled with immunoSEQ multiplex PCR; TCRdb holds only in-frame clones, not every one. Altogether some 340,000 clones are present, just under 85% being singletons, with the ten largest covering around 2.2%. This sample's treatment: roughly 20 received Ad26.COV2.S at low or high dose, single or two shots; roughly five received placebo; per-sample allocation not given. Material that was analyzed had been drawn on day 63 after the first vaccine or placebo injection. This sample comprised peripheral blood, obtained in a trial of Ad26.COV2.S vaccine versus placebo. The origin of the receptors is a person between 18 and 59 years old who received the Ad26.COV2.S COVID-19 vaccine or a placebo.

The rearrangement uses TRBV19 and TRBJ1-5; no clear D. CDR1 is LNHDA, CDR2 SQIVND, per germline (reference sequence). Trimming removed 6 bases from V and 0 bases from J, with 3 bases in between. The CDR3 is 12 amino acids. CDR3 coding DNA: TGTGCCAGTAGGGGTAGCAATCAGCCCCAGCATTTT. Translating gives CASRGSNQPQHF.

V gene TRBV2 combines with J gene TRBJ1-2; D is perhaps TRBD1 (6 bases). CDR1 and CDR2 from the germline V gene are SNHLY and FYNNEI. V lost 4 bases to trimming and J lost 4 bases, with 13 bases between them. The CDR3 runs 14 residues. CDR3 DNA sequence: TGTGCCAGCAGTGGGGACACCTCCGGCTATGGCTACACCTTC. Its translation is CASSGDTSGYGYTF.

The gene calls are TRBV10-3 and TRBJ2-7; TRBD1 matches at 8 bases. CDR1 is ENHRY, CDR2 SYGVKD, per germline. The CDR3 has 12 amino acids. Losses at the gene ends were 6 bases for V and 5 bases for J; bases not matched to a gene: 3. The CDR3, as DNA: TGTGCCATCAGGGGGACAGGAAACGAGCAGTACTTC. Amino acids: CAIRGTGNEQYF.